Listed here is a single T cell receptor (beta chain). Germline CDR1 is MNHEY and CDR2 is SVGAGI. This CDR3 comprises 15 residues. The V end lost 6 bases, the J end lost 0 bases, and 14 bases lay between the germline ends. The data belong to a study of blood T cell repertoires in COVID-19. Study information: Specimens from acute and convalescent COVID-19 originated in the United States, Italy and Spain. In each case, the material was cDNA or gDNA derived from T cells, B-cell-depleted T cells, or PBMCs.

As handled by the study authors: Amplification of reference gene primers was used by the study to estimate nucleated cell counts. Measured with immunoSEQ multiplex PCR; TCRdb has only the in-frame clones, and not every one. That table furnishes V, J and clone size, whereas the DNA furnished D and trimming. Of fewer than 90,000 clones listed, less than 80% are singletons. This sequence joins TRBV6-5 and TRBJ1-1; D perhaps matches TRBD1 (6 bases). This sequence originates from a woman of 80 years or more with acute or convalescent COVID-19. The sample comprised peripheral blood. CDR3 coding DNA: TGTGCCAGCAGAGCAATCGGACAGTTGAACACTGAAGCTTTCTTT. Protein product: CASRAIGQLNTEAFF.